Shown below are 29 T cell receptor beta chains from a single sample sequenced in a study of molecular identifiers for immune sequencing clone quantification. TCRdb redid the calling of the PCR reads with MiXCR, one entry per CDR3 protein. The sample holds over 600,000 distinct CDR3 sequences, 20% seen once. Sequencing was done on a sample of naive CD8+ T cells from blood, with Jurkat cell RNA spiked in. The subset is: FACS-sorted CD8+CD4-CCR7+CD45RA+ naive T cells. These receptor sequences come from a human donor in good health. Some libraries in this study had Jurkat cell RNA spiked in.

This clonotype was counted between two and nine times. The V and J genes are TRBV20-1 and TRBJ2-5; 7 bases are shared with TRBD2. V shed 5 bases, J shed 1 base, and the junction held 7 bases outside the gene matches. Germline V gene lookup returns CDR1 DFQATT and CDR2 SNEGSKA (reference sequence). The CDR3 length is 14 residues. CDR3 DNA sequence: TGCAGTGCTGGGGGGGGGGGGGGCCAAGAGACCCAGTACTTC. Translating gives CSAGGGGGQETQYF.

In its sample, this clonotype was seen many times. CDR3 region: CASSLQAGGADEQYF. The CDR3 DNA follows: TGTGCCAGCAGTTTACAGGCAGGGGGCGCGGACGAGCAGTACTTC. This sequence joins TRBV12-3 or TRBV12-4 and TRBJ2-7, with 8 nucleotides matching TRBD1. The CDR3 spans 15 residues. With 2 bases clipped from V and 5 bases from J, the junction kept 8 bases outside the gene matches.

This clonotype was counted a few times. CDR3 region: CASSQDHSGTSGYYEQYF. In DNA form, the CDR3 reads TGCGCCAGCAGCCAAGATCATTCAGGGACTAGCGGATACTACGAGCAGTACTTC. This chain uses TRBV4-3 with TRBJ2-7, with 11 bases that match TRBD2. The length of the CDR3 is 18 residues. V was clipped by 0 bases and J by 3 bases; unmatched bases: 10. Germline CDR1 LGHNA, CDR2 YSLEER.

In its sample, this clonotype was seen many times. The chain links TRBV4-3 to TRBJ2-1; 8 nucleotides match TRBD1. V lost 0 bases to trimming and J lost 6 bases; unmatched junction nucleotides: 13. Germline V gives CDR1 LGHNA, CDR2 YSLEER. This CDR3 region has 18 residues. The CDR3 nucleotides are TGCGCCAGCAGCCAAGAGGTCGTACGGACAGGGCTTTCCAATGAGCAGTTCTTC. This encodes CASSQEVVRTGLSNEQFF.

This clonotype was detected many times. This chain links TRBV7-9 with TRBJ1-1; no definite D call. The CDR3 spans 14 residues. Germline V gene lookup returns CDR1 SEHNR and CDR2 FQNEAQ (reference sequence). Trimming shortened V by 5 bases and J by 0 bases, and 10 bases separated the two germline ends. The CDR3, as DNA: TGTGCCAGCAGCGCTGCACGCATGAACACTGAAGCTTTCTTT. Protein sequence: CASSAARMNTEAFF.

This clonotype was seen at least ten times. The chain carries TRBV9 and TRBJ2-1; 9 positions agree with TRBD1. The CDR3 length is 16 residues. Trimming at V came to 3 bases and at J to 5 bases, leaving 9 bases not matched to a gene. CDR1 is SGDLS, CDR2 YYNGEE, per germline. The CDR3 coding sequence is TGTGCCAGCAGCGCAGGGACAGGGCAGTACAACAATGAGCAGTTCTTC. Protein product: CASSAGTGQYNNEQFF. Based on the CDR3 plus reference TRBV9 and TRBJ2-1, the full variable domain is DSGVTQTPKHLITATGQRVTLRCSPRSGDLSVYWYQQSLDQGLQFLIQYYNGEERAKGNILERFSAQQFPDLHSELNLSSLELGDSALYFCASSAGTGQYNNEQFFGPGTRLTVL.

Ten or more counts support this clonotype. This chain connects TRBV5-1 to TRBJ1-5; D gene unclear. Trimming removed 4 bases at V and 3 bases at J, with 11 bases between. The CDR3 contains 14 residues. Germline loops: CDR1 SGHRS, CDR2 YFSETQ. The CDR3 here is CASSPDGNNQPQHF. CDR3 in DNA: TGCGCCAGCAGCCCGGACGGGAACAATCAGCCCCAGCATTTT.

In its sample, this clonotype was seen a few times. This chain joins TRBV4-3 and TRBJ2-7, with 14 positions matching TRBD2. CDR1 and CDR2 from the germline V gene are LGHNA and YSLEER. V gave up 1 base and J gave up 0 bases; unmatched junction bases: 5. CDR3 size: 18 residues. The CDR3 region is CASSQGTSGGTTSYEQYF. DNA for the CDR3: TGCGCCAGCAGCCAAGGGACTAGCGGGGGGACTACCTCCTACGAGCAGTACTTC.

At least ten counts were recorded for this clonotype. This chain joins TRBV7-9 and TRBJ2-1, with unresolved D. The CDR3 is made up of 10 amino acids. V was clipped by 5 bases and J by 8 bases, with 4 bases between them. CDR1 and CDR2 (germline): SEHNR, FQNEAQ (reference sequence). CDR3 protein: CASSVDEQFF. The CDR3 DNA sequence: TGTGCCAGCAGCGTCGATGAGCAGTTCTTC.

Many counts were recorded for this clonotype. The genes are TRBV12-3 or TRBV12-4 and TRBJ1-1; D perhaps matches TRBD1 (6 bases). CDR3 length equals 15 residues. V lost 7 bases and J 4 bases, leaving 19 bases between the germline ends. The CDR3 DNA reads as TGTGCCAGCACCGCCGGGCGGGGGGCTGGCACTGAAGCTTTCTTT. Translated: CASTAGRGAGTEAFF.

Turning to this clonotype: This may stem from a read error, because a much larger clone lies one nucleotide away. This chain connects TRBV9 to TRBJ1-1; possibly TRBD1 for D (5 bases). V was cut by 0 bases and J by 1 base, with 10 bases left in between. Germline V gene sequence: CDR1 SGDLS, CDR2 YYNGEE. The CDR3 runs to 15 residues. In nucleotides, the CDR3 is TGTGCCAGCAGCGTAGGTTCAGGGCGGAACACTGAAGCTTTCTTT. It codes for CASSVGSGRNTEAFF. Variable domain in full (rest from reference TRBV9 and TRBJ1-1): DSGVTQTPKHLITATGQRVTLRCSPRSGDLSVYWYQQSLDQGLQFLIQYYNGEERAKGNILERFSAQQFPDLHSELNLSSLELGDSALYFCASSVGSGRNTEAFFGQGTRLTVV.

This clonotype showed up many times. The V call is TRBV7-9, the J call TRBJ2-3, with 7 bases aligning to TRBD1. CDR3 length: 12 residues. In germline, CDR1 is SEHNR, CDR2 FQNEAQ (reference sequence). V shed 1 base and J 8 bases; nucleotides not matched to a gene: 0. The CDR3: CASSLGDSTQYF. The CDR3 region has the DNA TGTGCCAGCAGCTTAGGGGACAGTACGCAGTATTTT.

The chain employs TRBV4-3 and TRBJ2-7, with D uncertain. V shed 3 bases and J shed 1 base, with 7 bases lying between them. Germline V lookup: CDR1 LGHNA, CDR2 YSLEER. The CDR3 extends over 13 amino acids. DNA for the CDR3: TGCGCCAGCAGCCAGGGCGCATCCTACGAGCAGTACGTC. Amino acids: CASSQGASYEQYV.

This clonotype came up many times. The gene calls are TRBV30 and TRBJ2-3; a weak D match, TRBD1 (5 bases). The V end was cut by 5 bases, the J end by 0 bases, with 15 bases between. Germline CDR1 and CDR2: GTSNPN and SVGIG (reference sequence). The CDR3 consists of 15 residues. This chain's CDR3 is CAWYPRAPSTDTQYF. The CDR3 bases are TGTGCCTGGTATCCCAGGGCCCCGAGCACAGATACGCAGTATTTT.

This clonotype was picked up many times. The rearrangement uses TRBV20-1 and TRBJ2-7; 7 bases map to TRBD2. Losses at the gene ends were 5 bases for V and 3 bases for J; bases not matched to a gene: 7. Germline CDR1 DFQATT, CDR2 SNEGSKA (reference sequence). The CDR3 extends over 13 amino acids. As DNA, the CDR3 is TGCAGTGCTGCTGGGACTACCAGCTACGAGCAGTACTTC. Amino acids: CSAAGTTSYEQYF.

Of note for this clonotype: At one end the junction does not follow the germline gene, possibly because of a read error. The J gene is TRBJ2-2, the V gene TRBV4-1; D may match TRBD1 or TRBD2 (5 bases each). The V gene's germline CDR1 is MGHRA and CDR2 YSYEKL. The CDR3 runs 15 residues. Here the CDR3 DNA reads TGCACCAGCAGCCCTGGGACGGCCAACACCGGGGAGCTGTTTTTT. Translated, it gives CTSSPGTANTGELFF.

This clonotype was counted many times. The genes are TRBV24-1 and TRBJ2-5, with 12 bases lining up with TRBD1. V gave up 7 bases and J gave up 3 bases; unmatched junction bases: 5. This CDR3 spans 15 amino acids. Germline V gene sequence: CDR1 KGHDR, CDR2 SFDVKD. The CDR3 loop reads CATSGTGGFEETQYF. DNA for the CDR3: TGTGCCACCAGCGGGACAGGGGGCTTCGAAGAGACCCAGTACTTC.

A remark on this clonotype: A read error may explain this, as a much larger clone is one base away. This chain connects TRBV11-2 to TRBJ2-2, with D perhaps matching TRBD1 (6 bases). In germline, CDR1 is SGHAT, CDR2 FQNNGV. The germline V and J ends were trimmed by 11 bases and 0 bases, with 16 bases remaining between them. The CDR3 is 15 residues long. The CDR3 DNA follows: TGTGCCGTTGGGGGACACTGCACGAACACCGGGGAGCTGTTTTTT. This sequence encodes CAVGGHCTNTGELFF.

The sample holds a few counts of this clonotype. This likely comes from a read error, as the CDR3 has no conserved phenylalanine or tryptophan at its end. The rearrangement joins TRBV27 to TRBJ2-7, with D possibly being TRBD1 or TRBD2 (5 bases each). Germline V gives CDR1 MNHEY, CDR2 SMNVEV (reference sequence). V gave up 6 bases and J gave up 2 bases, with 14 bases separating them. The CDR3 totals 14 residues. The CDR3 DNA is TGTGCCAGCAGCCACGGGACGGCAACCTACGAGCAGTACCTC. Translating gives CASSHGTATYEQYL.

This clonotype was counted many times. J is TRBJ1-2 and V is TRBV12-3 or TRBV12-4, with 8 nucleotides matching TRBD1. Trimming at V came to 2 bases and at J to 6 bases, leaving 11 bases not matched to a gene. The length of the CDR3 is 16 residues. CDR3 sequence (DNA): TGTGCCAGCAGTTTAAGGACAGGGATTATCTCTAATGGCTACACCTTC. Protein sequence: CASSLRTGIISNGYTF.

Ten or more counts support this clonotype. The chain has TRBV14 and TRBJ2-1; 8 positions match TRBD1. Trimming at V came to 4 bases and at J to 2 bases, leaving 10 bases not matched to a gene. This CDR3 comprises 17 residues. Germline values: CDR1 SGHDN, CDR2 FVKESK. The CDR3 coding sequence is TGTGCCAGCAGCCGTGCCCAGGGGGCCCATCCCTACAATGAGCAGTTCTTC. The encoded protein is CASSRAQGAHPYNEQFF.

This clonotype was detected many times. The gene calls are TRBV5-6 and TRBJ2-4; weak D call: TRBD2 (5 bases). The ends were cut back, 4 bases at V and 0 bases at J, with 20 bases in the middle. Germline lookup yields CDR1 SGHDT and CDR2 YYEEEE. The CDR3 has 18 amino acids. Here the CDR3 reads CASSTIHGLGIAKNIQYF. In nucleotides, the CDR3 is TGTGCCAGCAGCACGATACATGGACTCGGAATAGCCAAAAACATTCAGTACTTC.

This clonotype was counted ten times or more. V is TRBV27 and J is TRBJ2-2; 9 bases are a match to TRBD1. This CDR3 contains 15 residues. Germline V gene sequence: CDR1 MNHEY, CDR2 SMNVEV (reference sequence). Trimming removed 4 bases from V and 2 bases from J; junction bases left unmatched: 2. This chain's CDR3 is CASSSTGGNTGELFF. Here the CDR3 DNA reads TGTGCCAGCAGTTCGACAGGGGGAAACACCGGGGAGCTGTTTTTT.

Points on this clonotype: This may arise from a read error, as a much more abundant clone is one base away. The J gene is TRBJ1-5, the V gene TRBV3-1, with 7 bases that match TRBD1. Germline CDR1 and CDR2: LGHDT and YNNKEL (reference sequence). V dropped 4 bases and J dropped 5; count of bases not matched to a gene: 11. The CDR3 is made up of 16 amino acids. CDR3 sequence reads: CASSPDQGGTDQPQHF. In DNA, the CDR3 is TGTGCCAGCAGCCCGGATCAGGGAGGGACAGATCAGCCCCAGCATTTT. The full variable domain, rest sourced from reference TRBV3-1 and TRBJ1-5, is DTAVSQTPKYLVTQMGNDKSIKCEQNLGHDTMYWYKQDSKKFLKIMFSYNNKELIINETVPNRFSPKSPDKAHLNLHINSLELGDSAVYFCASSPDQGGTDQPQHFGDGTRLSIL.

As concerns this clonotype: A read error may produce the germline difference seen at one junction end. The chain is built from TRBV5-1 and TRBJ2-7; D is possibly TRBD1 (5 bases). Per germline, CDR1 SGHRS and CDR2 YFSETQ. There are 13 residues in the CDR3. CDR3 sequence reads: CAGSLTVDYEQYF. Written as DNA, the CDR3 is TGCGCCGGCAGCTTGACAGTTGACTACGAGCAGTACTTC.

This clonotype was detected ten times or more. The V and J genes are TRBV7-9 and TRBJ1-2; D not certain. V was trimmed by 2 bases and J by 0 bases, leaving 7 bases between them. There are 14 residues in the CDR3. Germline V gene lookup returns CDR1 SEHNR and CDR2 FQNEAQ (reference sequence). The CDR3 is CASSLNPTNYGYTF. The CDR3 coding sequence is TGTGCCAGCAGCTTAAACCCAACTAACTATGGCTACACCTTC.

This clonotype was counted only a few times. No conserved phenylalanine or tryptophan is present at the end of the CDR3, so a read error is the likely explanation. The rearrangement links TRBV4-2 to TRBJ1-5; D remains unclear. This CDR3 spans 14 amino acids. V gave up 3 bases and J gave up 7 bases, with 13 bases separating them. In germline, CDR1 is LGHNA, CDR2 YNFKEQ. The CDR3 loop reads CASSHGVSTQPQHL. As DNA, the CDR3 is TGTGCCAGCAGCCATGGGGTTAGCACCCAGCCCCAGCATCTT.

The J gene is TRBJ1-1, the V gene TRBV4-1; tentatively, D is TRBD1 (6 bases). The CDR3 is 14 amino acids. Trimming cost V 5 bases and J 3 bases, with 13 bases left between them. Germline assignment: CDR1 MGHRA and CDR2 YSYEKL. The CDR3 region has the DNA TGCGCCAGCAGCTTAACAGGGCAGGACACTGAAGCTTTCTTT. Translated, it gives CASSLTGQDTEAFF.

This clonotype has at least ten counts. The chain couples TRBV6-2 or TRBV6-3 to TRBJ1-2; D remains unclear. The length of the CDR3 is 14 residues. The germline V gene encodes CDR1 MNHEY and CDR2 SVGEGT. V was clipped by 5 bases and J by 3 bases, with 13 bases between them. CDR3 amino acids: CASSEGDPYYGYTF. The CDR3 DNA follows: TGTGCCAGCAGTGAGGGAGATCCATACTATGGCTACACCTTC.